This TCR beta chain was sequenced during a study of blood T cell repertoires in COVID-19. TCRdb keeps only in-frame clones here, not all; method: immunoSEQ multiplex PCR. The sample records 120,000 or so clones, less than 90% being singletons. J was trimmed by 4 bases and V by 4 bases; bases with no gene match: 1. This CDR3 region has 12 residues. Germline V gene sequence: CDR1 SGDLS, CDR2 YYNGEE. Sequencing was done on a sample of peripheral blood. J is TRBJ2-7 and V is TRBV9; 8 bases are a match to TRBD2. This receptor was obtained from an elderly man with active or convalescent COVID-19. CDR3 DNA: TGTGCCAGCAGCCGGGGGGGTTACGAGCAGTACTTC. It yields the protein CASSRGGYEQYF.